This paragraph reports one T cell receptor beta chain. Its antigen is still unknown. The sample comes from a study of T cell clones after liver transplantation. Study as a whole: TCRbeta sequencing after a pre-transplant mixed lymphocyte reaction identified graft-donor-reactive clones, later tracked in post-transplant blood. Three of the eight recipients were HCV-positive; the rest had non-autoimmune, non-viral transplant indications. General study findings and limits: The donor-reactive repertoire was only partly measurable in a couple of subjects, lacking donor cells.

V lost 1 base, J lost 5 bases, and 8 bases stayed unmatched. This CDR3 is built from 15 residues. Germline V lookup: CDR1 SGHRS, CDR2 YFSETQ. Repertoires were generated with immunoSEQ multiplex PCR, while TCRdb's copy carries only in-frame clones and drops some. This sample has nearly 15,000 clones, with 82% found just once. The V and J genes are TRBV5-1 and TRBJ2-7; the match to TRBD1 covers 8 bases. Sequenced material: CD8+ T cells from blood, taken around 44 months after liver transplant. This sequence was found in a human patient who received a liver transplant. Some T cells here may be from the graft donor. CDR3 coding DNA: TGCGCCAGCAGCTTGAGGTCAGGGGGCCAGGACGAGCAGTACTTC. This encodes CASSLRSGGQDEQYF.